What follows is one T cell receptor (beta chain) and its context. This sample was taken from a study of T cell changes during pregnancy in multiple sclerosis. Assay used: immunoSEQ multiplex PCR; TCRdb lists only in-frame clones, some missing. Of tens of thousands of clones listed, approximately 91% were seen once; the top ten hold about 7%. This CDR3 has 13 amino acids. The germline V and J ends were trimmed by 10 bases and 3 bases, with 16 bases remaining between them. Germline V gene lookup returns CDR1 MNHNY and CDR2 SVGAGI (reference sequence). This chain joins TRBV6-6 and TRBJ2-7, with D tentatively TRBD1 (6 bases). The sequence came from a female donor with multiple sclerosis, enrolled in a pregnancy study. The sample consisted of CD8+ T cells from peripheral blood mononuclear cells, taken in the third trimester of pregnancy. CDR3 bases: TGTGCCACTCGTACAGGGCTAGTCTACGAGCAGTACTTC. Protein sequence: CATRTGLVYEQYF.